The 2 T cell receptor beta chains in this list originate from one sample, sequenced in a study of response to subunit inactivated influenza vaccine. TCRdb recomputed calls from the RT-PCR reads with MiXCR, one row per CDR3 protein. There are hundreds of thousands of distinct CDR3 sequences in the sample; approximately 14% occur only once, and roughly 7.6% lies in the top ten. The sequencing here drew on PBMCs from blood, taken less than 15 days before vaccination. The receptors here all came from a man in his forties or fifties who received an inactivated influenza vaccine.

The chain recombines TRBV12-3 or TRBV12-4 with TRBJ2-7, with 9 bases lining up with TRBD2. Unmatched junction bases numbered 6, after V lost 3 bases and J lost 3 bases. This CDR3 spans 15 amino acids. The CDR3 region is CASSLGRGGLYEQYF. The CDR3 DNA is TGTGCCAGCAGTTTGGGGCGGGGGGGCCTCTACGAGCAGTACTTC.

This clonotype has a handful of counts. In nucleotides, the CDR3 is TGCAGCGTTGAAGATCAGGGCGGAGACAACACCGGGGAGCTGTTTTTT. Amino acid sequence: CSVEDQGGDNTGELFF. V usage is TRBV29-1 and J usage is TRBJ2-2; the D gene is possibly TRBD1 (5 bases). CDR1 and CDR2 (germline): SQVTM, ANQGSEA. The CDR3 has 16 amino acids. The V end lost 0 bases, the J end lost 2 bases, and 13 bases lay between the germline ends.